Below are 8 T cell receptor beta chains sequenced from a single sample in a study of post-analysis software for immune sequencing data. General observations from the study: Comparison of patients with controls showed 4 to 6 TRBV segments more frequent in patients, TRBV5-6, TRBV5-1 and TRBV20-1 among them.

TCR beta cDNA libraries included unique molecular identifiers. TCRdb recomputed calls from the PCR reads with MiXCR, one row per CDR3 protein. The table has approximately 570,000 distinct CDR3 sequences, 40% to 50% seen once; the top ten hold over 1.5%. Which antigens these TCRs recognize remains unknown. The sample consisted of blood. These receptors were taken from a girl aged 10-17 years with multiple sclerosis.

This chain links TRBV7-3 with TRBJ1-6; D gene unclear. V lost 0 bases, J lost 6 bases, and 9 bases lay in between. The V gene's germline CDR1 is SGHTA and CDR2 FQGTGA. This CDR3 has 15 residues. CDR3 DNA sequence: TGTGCCAGCAGCTTAACGTTCGGCCCTAATTCACCCCTCCACTTT. This sequence encodes CASSLTFGPNSPLHF.

The gene calls are TRBV6-6 and TRBJ1-1; possible D gene TRBD1, 6 bases. Germline V gene data show CDR1 as MNHNY and CDR2 as SVGAGI (reference sequence). CDR3 length: 15 amino acids. V lost 5 bases and J lost 0, with 13 bases in between. CDR3 sequence reads: CASSNPGVMNTEAFF. The CDR3 nucleotides read TGTGCCAGCAGTAATCCAGGGGTAATGAACACTGAAGCTTTCTTT.

The chain combines TRBV7-9 with TRBJ2-7; D gene ambiguous. Germline V CDR1 and CDR2: SEHNR, FQNEAQ (reference sequence). V dropped 5 bases and J dropped 11 bases, with 16 bases sitting between them. This CDR3 has 12 residues. CDR3 DNA sequence: TGTGCCAGCAGCCGCCTGACTGCCGTTGAGTACTTC. Its protein is CASSRLTAVEYF.

The chain combines TRBV12-3 or TRBV12-4 with TRBJ1-2, with TRBD1 matching 8 bases. With 4 bases clipped from V and 8 bases from J, the junction kept 6 bases outside the gene matches. CDR3 length: 13 amino acids. CDR3 sequence (DNA): TGTGCCAGCAGTTCCTGGACAGGGAGCGGCTACACCTTC. It translates to CASSSWTGSGYTF.

This clonotype showed up just a few times. The chain couples TRBV29-1 to TRBJ2-1; D unclear. V shed 1 base and J shed 6 bases, with 10 bases lying between them. The germline CDR1 and CDR2 sequences are SQVTM and ANQGSEA. The length of the CDR3 is 13 residues. The CDR3 DNA follows: TGCAGCGTTGAAGGGGTCACGGGCAATGAGCAGTTCTTC. Protein product: CSVEGVTGNEQFF.

This chain uses TRBV5-1 with TRBJ2-3, with a tentative D call TRBD1 (6 bases). The CDR3 totals 14 residues. From germline, CDR1 is SGHRS and CDR2 YFSETQ. V gave up 6 bases and J gave up 0 bases, with 11 bases separating them. The CDR3: CASTRQDSTDTQYF. CDR3 nucleotide sequence: TGCGCCAGCACCCGACAGGATAGCACAGATACGCAGTATTTT.

The V gene is TRBV4-1, the J gene TRBJ2-3; D could derive from TRBD1 or TRBD2 (5 bases each). The germline V gene has CDR1 MGHRA and CDR2 YSYEKL. The ends were cut back, 2 bases at V and 1 base at J, with 16 bases in the middle. The CDR3 is 17 residues long. The CDR3 sequence is CASSQSPGSRGTDTQYF. CDR3 DNA sequence: TGCGCCAGCAGCCAAAGCCCGGGATCCAGGGGCACAGATACGCAGTATTTT.

The rearrangement uses TRBV7-2 and TRBJ2-5; the match to TRBD2 covers 8 bases. Germline assignment: CDR1 SGHTA and CDR2 FQGNSA. This CDR3 has 15 amino acids. V gave up 4 bases and J gave up 5 bases; unmatched junction bases: 9. In DNA, the CDR3 is TGTGCCAGCAGCTGGGGACTAGGGGTGGGGGAGACCCAGTACTTC. This gives the protein CASSWGLGVGETQYF.